Described below is a single T cell receptor beta chain sequence and its context. Germline V CDR1 and CDR2: SGHAT, FQNNGV. The J segment lost 9 bases and the V segment lost 6 bases, leaving 6 bases of the junction unmatched. CDR3 length equals 13 residues. These data originate in a study of beta chain features in type 1 diabetes. The whole isolated RNA underwent reverse transcription, so sequencing captured expressed TCRB transcripts. This table comes from immunoSEQ multiplex PCR, and its TCRdb copy is limited to in-frame clones, with some not included. The sample consists of more than 85,000 clones, 40% of them appearing once.

The J gene is TRBJ2-5, the V gene TRBV11-2, with 11 bases aligning to TRBD2. The receptor was derived from a woman younger than 30 in good health. The sample consisted of stem cell memory CD4+ T cells from blood. CDR3 amino acids: CASRGLAVEAQYF. As DNA, the CDR3 is TGTGCCAGCAGGGGACTAGCGGTGGAAGCCCAGTACTTC.